This TCR beta chain came from a study of cytomegalovirus exposure and HLA in healthy donors. The study, taken as a whole, reports: More clonal expansion characterized HLA-associated TCR beta chains than equally common others in a later analysis.

Use of 60 Vbeta and 13 Jbeta primers characterized the PCR. Sequencing was performed with immunoSEQ multiplex PCR; in TCRdb, only in-frame clones are kept and a portion is missing. The sample comprises approximately 140,000 clones, 55% to 80% of which are singletons, and approximately 15% rests with the top ten. CDR1 and CDR2 (germline): SQVTM, ANQGSEA. The V end lost 0 bases, the J end lost 2 bases, and 17 bases lay between the germline ends. The CDR3 loop spans 16 amino acids. With regard to this clone: What it recognizes is unknown.

The clonotype was recovered from a human donor in good health. The chain is built from TRBV29-1 and TRBJ2-7; tentative D call: TRBD2 (6 bases). What was sequenced was PBMCs. The CDR3 reads CSVEDRGRESPYEQYF. DNA of the CDR3: TGCAGCGTTGAAGATAGGGGACGGGAGAGCCCCTACGAGCAGTACTTC.